The rows below give T cell receptor beta chains drawn from one sample of a study of T cell repertoires in cytomegalovirus infection. Which antigens these TCRs recognize remains unknown. TCRdb analysed the reads with MiXCR anew, one entry per CDR3 protein. The sample lists around 770,000 distinct CDR3 sequences, 29% occurring once. The sample consisted of cultured CD8+ T cells from PBMCs, taken from culture after CMV antigen stimulation. The receptors here all came from a human donor in good health (CMV status not recorded). Some clones in this sample may be carry-over from other donors' samples. Both conserved end residues are part of each CDR3. Fields, in order: J gene, clone size, V gene, D gene, CDR3 DNA, CDR3 protein. D genes are given only for firm matches. The listing skips clone size in some rows; elsewhere it reads once, few, many or a size class.

TRBJ1-2 | once | TRBV29-1 | TRBD1 | TGCAGCTTTTGGACAGGGGGTAACTATGGCTACACCTTC | CSFWTGGNYGYTF
TRBJ2-1 | many | TRBV6-1 | - | TGTGCCAGCAGTGTTACAAGAAATTGGGGGTTCTTC | CASSVTRNWGFF
TRBJ2-1 | - | TRBV9 | TRBD1 | TGTGCCAGCAGCGTAGGAGGGACAGGGGGCGAGGGATACAATGAGCAGTTCTTC | CASSVGGTGGEGYNEQFF
TRBJ2-5 | - | TRBV6-5 | TRBD1 | TGTGCCAGCAGCAACGACAGGGAAGAGACCCAGTACTTC | CASSNDREETQYF
TRBJ2-5 | - | TRBV7-8 | - | TGTGCCAGCAGCTCTCCGGACGGCATTCAAGAGACCCAGTACTTC | CASSSPDGIQETQYF
TRBJ2-1 | - | TRBV4-3 | - | TGCGCCAGCAGCCAATATGACGGCTACAATGAGCAGTTCTTC | CASSQYDGYNEQFF
TRBJ1-2 | - | TRBV7-9 | - | TGTGCCAGCAGCCTAGGCCCAAACAACTATGGCTACACCTTC | CASSLGPNNYGYTF
TRBJ2-3 | many | TRBV7-2 | - | TGTGCCAGCAGCCTAGGGCTAGCTTTGGATACGCAGTATTTT | CASSLGLALDTQYF
TRBJ1-2 | many | TRBV28 | - | TGTGCCAGCAGCGCGGTCTATGGCTACACCTTC | CASSAVYGYTF
TRBJ1-2 | - | TRBV5-4 | TRBD1 | TGTGCCAGCAAGACAGGGGACGCCTATGGCTACACCTTC | CASKTGDAYGYTF
TRBJ1-2 | - | TRBV7-9 | - | TGTGCCAGCAGCTTAGATCGAGACAGTAACTATGGCTACACCTTC | CASSLDRDSNYGYTF
TRBJ1-1 | many | TRBV25-1 | TRBD1 | TGTGCCAGCAGTGGAGGATGGACAGGTGAAGCTTTCTTT | CASSGGWTGEAFF
TRBJ1-1 | many | TRBV7-2 | - | TGTGCCAGCAGCTTAGCGGGCGCCTCGAACACTGAAGCTTTCTTT | CASSLAGASNTEAFF
TRBJ1-1 | few | TRBV4-1 | - | TGCGCCAGCAGCCAAGAAGGAACGCTCACTGAAGCTTTCTTT | CASSQEGTLTEAFF
TRBJ2-7 | - | TRBV6-6 | - | TGTGCCAGCAGTTGGGACGTTTTCTACGAGCAGTACTTC | CASSWDVFYEQYF
TRBJ1-1 | - | TRBV7-9 | - | TGTGCCAGCAGCTTAGATGCGGTTTCGAACACTGAAGCTTTCTTT | CASSLDAVSNTEAFF
TRBJ2-5 | many | TRBV7-6 | TRBD2 | TGTGCCAGCCGTACTAGCGGGGTTTCCGGGGAGACCCAGTACTTC | CASRTSGVSGETQYF
TRBJ2-2 | few | TRBV6-8 | - | TGTGCCAGCACCCTCTGGGGGCGGGACACCGGGGAGCTGTTTTTT | CASTLWGRDTGELFF
TRBJ1-5 | - | TRBV6-1 | TRBD1 | TGTGCCAGCAGCCTAATAGGCCAACAGGGGTCCACGGATCAGCCCCAGCATTTT | CASSLIGQQGSTDQPQHF
TRBJ1-5 | - | TRBV6-5 | - | TGTGCCAGCAGTTACGGTAGTGAGCAGCCCCAGCATTTT | CASSYGSEQPQHF
TRBJ1-1 | - | TRBV7-9 | TRBD1 | TGTGCCAGCAGCTCCAGGGGGGGGCCTAACACTGAAGCTTTCTTT | CASSSRGGPNTEAFF
TRBJ2-1 | many | TRBV7-8 | TRBD2 | TGTGCCAGCAGCTTCAGAGCGGGGGGAAGCTACAATGAGCAGTTCTTC | CASSFRAGGSYNEQFF
TRBJ2-1 | - | TRBV6-5 | TRBD2 | TGTGCCAGCAGTTACCGCGGGGGAATCTACAATGAGCAGTTCTTC | CASSYRGGIYNEQFF
TRBJ2-1 | many | TRBV7-8 | TRBD2 | TGTGCCAGCAGCCTGGGACTAGCGGGGATGGGTTACAATGAGCAGTTCTTC | CASSLGLAGMGYNEQFF
TRBJ1-5 | few | TRBV4-1 | - | TGCGCCAGCAGCCAAGCTCCTTACAGCCTTTATAGCAATCAGCCCCAGCATTTT | CASSQAPYSLYSNQPQHF
TRBJ2-7 | few | TRBV6-5 | TRBD1 | TGTGCCAGCAGAGACGCGGACAGGGGAGGAGACGAGCAGTACTTC | CASRDADRGGDEQYF
TRBJ1-6 | few | TRBV7-6 | TRBD1 | TGTGCCAGCAGCTTAGCAACCGGGACAGGGGGCTATAATTCACCCCTCCACTTT | CASSLATGTGGYNSPLHF
TRBJ2-7 | few | TRBV11-3 | TRBD1 | TGTGCCAGCAGCTTAGATAGGGACAGGGAATACGAGCAGTACTTC | CASSLDRDREYEQYF
TRBJ1-2 | - | TRBV11-2 | - | TGTGCCAGCAGCTTACCAGCGCCCGATGGCTACACCTTC | CASSLPAPDGYTF
TRBJ2-3 | many | TRBV2 | TRBD2 | TGTGCCAGCAGTGAACCCCTAGCGGGGGGGTCAGATACGCAGTATTTT | CASSEPLAGGSDTQYF
TRBJ2-5 | few | TRBV6-1 | TRBD2 | TGTGCCAGCAGCTCTTTACTAGCGGGGGGGATACAAGAGACCCAGTACTTC | CASSSLLAGGIQETQYF
TRBJ2-1 | - | TRBV13 | TRBD1 | TGTGCCAGCAGCCAACGACAGGGGTTGGACAATGAGCAGTTCTTC | CASSQRQGLDNEQFF
TRBJ1-1 | - | TRBV4-1 | - | TGCGCCAGCAGCCACCGGACAGCGAACACTGAAGCTTTCTTT | CASSHRTANTEAFF
TRBJ1-2 | - | TRBV24-1 | - | TGTGCCACCGACAGGAAACCTAACTATGGCTACACCTTC | CATDRKPNYGYTF
TRBJ2-2 | - | TRBV2 | - | TGTGCCAGCAGTGGGGACAACGCGAACACCGGGGAGCTGTTTTTT | CASSGDNANTGELFF
TRBJ2-3 | - | TRBV12-3/TRBV12-4 | - | TGTGCCAGCACCCTCGAGGGGGGCACAGATACGCAGTATTTT | CASTLEGGTDTQYF
TRBJ1-1 | - | TRBV6-5 | - | TGTGCCAGCAGTTACTCCCCTCGGGGTCAAAGCACTGAAGCTTTCTTT | CASSYSPRGQSTEAFF
TRBJ1-6 | few | TRBV27 | TRBD1 | TGTGCCAGCAGAAATGACGTGACAGGGTTGACCCTCCACTTT | CASRNDVTGLTLHF
TRBJ2-7 | - | TRBV14 | - | TGTGCCAGCAGCCCCGGCGGAAACCCCTACGAGCAGTACTTC | CASSPGGNPYEQYF
TRBJ1-5 | many | TRBV7-9 | TRBD1 | TGTGCCAGCAGCCAGACAGGGACTCAGCCCCAGCATTTT | CASSQTGTQPQHF
TRBJ1-2 | many | TRBV11-2 | TRBD1 | TGTGCCAGCAGTGGACAGGCATCGAGTAACTATGGCTACACCTTC | CASSGQASSNYGYTF
TRBJ1-2 | - | TRBV7-9 | - | TGTGCCAGCTCTGGCGCCGCGAGGGGCTACACCTTC | CASSGAARGYTF
TRBJ2-3 | - | TRBV12-3/TRBV12-4 | - | TGTGCCAGCACCGGGGCGCCTAGCACAGATACGCAGTATTTT | CASTGAPSTDTQYF
TRBJ1-2 | few | TRBV7-9 | - | TGTGCCAGCTCAAAAAGGGGGGAAGGCGACTATGGCTACACCTTC | CASSKRGEGDYGYTF
TRBJ2-3 | - | TRBV6-5 | - | TGTGCCAGCAGTTACACCGACTTTGCAGATACGCAGTATTTT | CASSYTDFADTQYF
TRBJ2-2 | many | TRBV9 | - | TGTGCCAGCAGCTGGACAAGGGCCGAGGCCTCGAACACCGGGGAGCTGTTTTTT | CASSWTRAEASNTGELFF
TRBJ1-5 | - | TRBV28 | - | TGTGCCAGCAGGGCATTAAGAGATCAGCCCCAGCATTTT | CASRALRDQPQHF
TRBJ1-1 | many | TRBV9 | TRBD1 | TGTGCCAGCAGCCCCCGCCGGGGGGGACAGGGGTACACTGAAGCTTTCTTT | CASSPRRGGQGYTEAFF
TRBJ1-1 | few | TRBV24-1 | - | TGTGCCACCAGTGATTCGTCGACACCTGAAGCTTTCTTT | CATSDSSTPEAFF
TRBJ2-5 | many | TRBV7-9 | - | TGTGCCAGCAGCTTAGAGGCAGGGAACCGCGAGACCCAGTACTTC | CASSLEAGNRETQYF
TRBJ2-1 | - | TRBV7-9 | - | TGTGCCAGCAGCCGAAGGGATCTCTACTACAATGAGCAGTTCTTC | CASSRRDLYYNEQFF